This TCR beta chain was identified in a study of shared clonotypes between healthy human individuals. Study background: Three CD4 naive, three CD4 memory, two CD8 naive and one CD8 memory plate were used per donor. General observations from the study: Larger estimated richness was generally recorded for naive subsets relative to memory subsets.

Those who donated were healthy HIV-negative adults, with no recent acute infections or vaccinations reported. Generated by immunoSEQ multiplex PCR, the TCRdb table keeps only in-frame clones and is missing some. This sample has approximately 940,000 clones, with around 80% found just once. Regarding this clone: The antigen is unknown.

The sequence was obtained from a man in his late teens or twenties in good health. The sequenced sample consisted of memory CD4+ T cells sorted from blood. Subset denoted: CD45RA-negative fraction.

CDR3 nucleotide sequence: TGTGCCAGCAGCTTATCCGGGGGGCACTCCTACGAGCAGTACTTC. Amino acids: CASSLSGGHSYEQYF. This chain joins TRBV7-9 and TRBJ2-7; tentatively, D is TRBD2 (7 bases). The CDR3 has 15 residues. Germline assignment: CDR1 SEHNR and CDR2 FQNEAQ (reference sequence). Deletions cut 2 bases from V and 0 bases from J, with 11 bases between.